This T cell receptor beta chain comes out of a study of shared clonotypes between healthy human individuals. All donors were Caucasian adults living in Nashville, Tennessee. Sequencing was at deep level. Sorted-subset replicate PCR reactions were performed with about 190 ng DNA, corresponding to 25,000 to 35,000 T cell genomes. Sequencing was performed with immunoSEQ multiplex PCR; in TCRdb, only in-frame clones are kept and a portion is missing. The repertoire holds about 530,000 clones, 90% to 96% seen once, with 0.06% in the top ten. Findings and limits, study-wide: Naive subsets usually exceeded memory subsets in estimated richness.

This clone occurred once. Its antigen remains unknown. Per the germline V gene, CDR1 is ENHRY and CDR2 is SYGVKD. This CDR3 comprises 14 residues. V lost 10 bases, J lost 1 base, and 16 bases lay in between. Material for sequencing was naive CD4+ T cells sorted from blood. Subset defined: CD45RA+ positively selected. The chain uses TRBV10-3 and TRBJ1-1, with TRBD1 as a possible D gene (6 bases). The receptor was derived from a woman in her 30s in good health. For the CDR3, the DNA is TGTGCCACCAAGACAATACAGGGGAACACTGAAGCTTTCTTT. Residues: CATKTIQGNTEAFF.